Listed here is a single T cell receptor (beta chain). This specimen comes from a study of blood T cell repertoires in COVID-19. Produced via immunoSEQ multiplex PCR; TCRdb's table is partial and in-frame only. Of approximately 210,000 clones in the sample, about 95% were seen once. This TCR came from a man aged 25 to 45 with COVID-19, enrolled during active disease. Sequenced input: peripheral blood.

Written as DNA, the CDR3 is TGTGCCAGCAGCTTTAAAACAGGAGAGTATAATTCACCCCTCCACTTT. Protein: CASSFKTGEYNSPLHF. The chain recombines TRBV13 with TRBJ1-6; tentatively, D is TRBD1 (5 bases). Germline-derived CDR1 and CDR2 are PRHDT and FYEKMQ (reference sequence). The CDR3 extends over 16 amino acids. V lost 3 bases and J 4 bases, leaving 13 bases between the germline ends.